The sequence of this TCR beta chain was determined in a study of regulatory T cells in long-lasting Graves disease. Overall study findings and caveats: With persistent disease, TRBV28, TRBJ1-2 and TRBJ2-5 were the favored segments.

The CDR3 length is 15 residues. V lost 1 base to trimming and J lost 4 bases, with 13 bases between them. CDR1 is LNHNV, CDR2 YYDKDF, per germline (reference sequence). Time point denoted: persistent/refractory GD, antithyroid drugs over 5 years with positive TRAb. The authors made the TCR library using RNA they extracted from PBMCs. This clonotype was recorded many times. The antigen is unknown. iRepertoire HTBI primers and Arm-PCR of CDR3 regions built TCR beta libraries. TCRdb reprocessed the multiplex PCR reads via MiXCR and lists one record per CDR3 protein. Of more than 300,000 distinct CDR3 sequences detected, about 19% appear once; the ten largest clones hold over 25%.

This chain uses TRBV15 with TRBJ1-1, with D possibly TRBD1 on 5 matching bases. This receptor was obtained from a female donor with Graves disease. The material sequenced was peripheral blood mononuclear cells (PBMCs), taken when the disease was refractory, from a patient treated with antithyroid drugs. Here the CDR3 DNA reads TGTGCCACCAGCAGAGGGGGGGTCCGTGGCACTGAAGCTTTCTTT. Its protein is CATSRGGVRGTEAFF.